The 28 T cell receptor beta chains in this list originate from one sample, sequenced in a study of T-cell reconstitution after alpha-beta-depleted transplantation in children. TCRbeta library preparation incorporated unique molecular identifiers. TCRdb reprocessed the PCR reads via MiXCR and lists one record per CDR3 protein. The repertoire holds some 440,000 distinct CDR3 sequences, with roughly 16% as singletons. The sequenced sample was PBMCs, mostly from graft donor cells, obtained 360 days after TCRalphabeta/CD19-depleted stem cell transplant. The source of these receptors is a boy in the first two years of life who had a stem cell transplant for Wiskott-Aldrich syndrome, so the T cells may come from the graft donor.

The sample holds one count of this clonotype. CDR3 region: CASSPQKNTEAFF. For the CDR3, the DNA is TGTGCCAGCTCACCTCAAAAGAACACTGAAGCTTTCTTT. The V gene is TRBV18, the J gene TRBJ1-1; D remains ambiguous. Germline V gives CDR1 KGHSH, CDR2 LQKENI. Trimming left V 3 bases short and J 1 base short, with 6 bases between. The CDR3 is made up of 13 amino acids.

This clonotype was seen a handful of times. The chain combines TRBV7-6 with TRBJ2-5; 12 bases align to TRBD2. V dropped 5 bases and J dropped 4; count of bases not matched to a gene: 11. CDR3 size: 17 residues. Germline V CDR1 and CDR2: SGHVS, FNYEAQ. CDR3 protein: CASSPSLLAGGRETQYF. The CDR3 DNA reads TGTGCCAGCAGCCCATCGCTCCTAGCGGGGGGGAGAGAGACCCAGTACTTC.

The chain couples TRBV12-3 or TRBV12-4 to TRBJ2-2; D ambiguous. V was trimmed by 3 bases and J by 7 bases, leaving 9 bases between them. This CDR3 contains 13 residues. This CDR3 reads CASSLGIGGELFF. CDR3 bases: TGTGCCAGCAGTTTGGGGATTGGCGGGGAGCTGTTTTTT.

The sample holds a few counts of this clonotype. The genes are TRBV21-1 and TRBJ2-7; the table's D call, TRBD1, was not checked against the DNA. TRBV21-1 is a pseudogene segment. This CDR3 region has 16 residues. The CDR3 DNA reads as TGTGCCAGCAGCAAAGAGTGGAGACAGTTCAACTACGAGCAGTACTTC. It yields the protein CASSKEWRQFNYEQYF.

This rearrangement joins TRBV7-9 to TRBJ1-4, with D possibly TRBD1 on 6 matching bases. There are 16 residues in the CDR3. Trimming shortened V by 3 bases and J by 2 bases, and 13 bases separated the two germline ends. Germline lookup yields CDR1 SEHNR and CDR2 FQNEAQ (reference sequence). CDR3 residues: CASSFPRGQTNEKLFF. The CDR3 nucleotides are TGTGCCAGCAGCTTTCCCAGGGGTCAGACTAATGAAAAACTGTTTTTT.

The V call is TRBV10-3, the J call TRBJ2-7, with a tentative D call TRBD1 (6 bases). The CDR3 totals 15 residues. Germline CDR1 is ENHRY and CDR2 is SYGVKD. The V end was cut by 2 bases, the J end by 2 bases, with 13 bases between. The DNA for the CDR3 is TGTGCCATCAGTGAGGAGGGGGTTACGCCCTACGAGCAGTACTTC. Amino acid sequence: CAISEEGVTPYEQYF.

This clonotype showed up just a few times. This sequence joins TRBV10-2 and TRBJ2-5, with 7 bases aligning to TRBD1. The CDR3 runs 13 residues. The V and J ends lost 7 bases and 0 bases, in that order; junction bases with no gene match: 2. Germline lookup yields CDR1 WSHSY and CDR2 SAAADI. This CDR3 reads CASKGQYQETQYF. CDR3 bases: TGCGCCAGCAAGGGACAGTACCAAGAGACCCAGTACTTC.

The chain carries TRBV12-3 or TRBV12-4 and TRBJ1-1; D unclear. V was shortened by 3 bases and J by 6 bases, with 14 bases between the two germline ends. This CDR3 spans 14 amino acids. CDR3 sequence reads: CASSFRALWPEAFF. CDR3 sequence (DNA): TGTGCCAGCAGTTTCCGGGCCCTTTGGCCTGAAGCTTTCTTT.

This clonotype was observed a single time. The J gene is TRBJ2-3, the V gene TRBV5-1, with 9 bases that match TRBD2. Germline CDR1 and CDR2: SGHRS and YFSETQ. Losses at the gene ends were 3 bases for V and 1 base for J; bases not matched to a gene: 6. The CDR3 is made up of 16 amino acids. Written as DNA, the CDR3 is TGCGCCAGCAGCTCGCTTAGCGGGAGAGGCACAGATACGCAGTATTTT. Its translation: CASSSLSGRGTDTQYF.

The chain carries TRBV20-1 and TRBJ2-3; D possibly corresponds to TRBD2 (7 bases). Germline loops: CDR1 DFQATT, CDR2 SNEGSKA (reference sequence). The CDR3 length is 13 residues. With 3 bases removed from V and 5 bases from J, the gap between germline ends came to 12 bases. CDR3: CSARFRGGDTQYF. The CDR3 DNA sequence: TGCAGTGCTAGGTTTAGGGGGGGAGATACGCAGTATTTT.

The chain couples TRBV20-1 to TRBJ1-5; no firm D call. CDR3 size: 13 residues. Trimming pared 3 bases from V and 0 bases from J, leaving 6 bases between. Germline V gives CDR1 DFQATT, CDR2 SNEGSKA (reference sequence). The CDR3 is CSASSYSNQPQHF. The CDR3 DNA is TGCAGTGCTAGTTCTTATAGCAATCAGCCCCAGCATTTT.

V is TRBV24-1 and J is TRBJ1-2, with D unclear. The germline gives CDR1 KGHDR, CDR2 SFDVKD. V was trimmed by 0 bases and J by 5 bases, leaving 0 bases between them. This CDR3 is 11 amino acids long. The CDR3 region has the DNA TGTGCCACCAGTGATTTGTATGGCTACACCTTC. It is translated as CATSDLYGYTF.

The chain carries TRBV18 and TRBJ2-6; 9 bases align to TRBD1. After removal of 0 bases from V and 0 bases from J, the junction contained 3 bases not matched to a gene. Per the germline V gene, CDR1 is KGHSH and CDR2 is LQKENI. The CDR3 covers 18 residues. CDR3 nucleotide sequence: TGTGCCAGCTCACCACCGGGACAGGGTTCCTCTGGGGCCAACGTCCTGACTTTC. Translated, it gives CASSPPGQGSSGANVLTF.

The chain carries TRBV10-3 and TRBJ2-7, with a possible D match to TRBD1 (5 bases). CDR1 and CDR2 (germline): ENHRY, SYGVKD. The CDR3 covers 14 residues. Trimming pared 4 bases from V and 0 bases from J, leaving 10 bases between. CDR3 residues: CAISGLTDSYEQYF. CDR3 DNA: TGTGCCATCAGTGGGCTGACAGACTCCTACGAGCAGTACTTC.

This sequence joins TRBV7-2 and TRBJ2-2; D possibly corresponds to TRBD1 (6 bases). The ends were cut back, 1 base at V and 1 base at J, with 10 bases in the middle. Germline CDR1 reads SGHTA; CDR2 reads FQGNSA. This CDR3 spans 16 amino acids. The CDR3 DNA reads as TGTGCCAGCAGCTTAGTTGGGGGCTGGAACACCGGGGAGCTGTTTTTT. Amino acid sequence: CASSLVGGWNTGELFF.

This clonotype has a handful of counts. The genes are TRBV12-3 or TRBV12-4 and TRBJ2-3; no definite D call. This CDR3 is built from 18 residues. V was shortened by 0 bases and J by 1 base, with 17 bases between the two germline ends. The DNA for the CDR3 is TGTGCCAGCAGTTTAGCGCAATCGGTCCTAGGTCGCACAGATACGCAGTATTTT. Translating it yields CASSLAQSVLGRTDTQYF.

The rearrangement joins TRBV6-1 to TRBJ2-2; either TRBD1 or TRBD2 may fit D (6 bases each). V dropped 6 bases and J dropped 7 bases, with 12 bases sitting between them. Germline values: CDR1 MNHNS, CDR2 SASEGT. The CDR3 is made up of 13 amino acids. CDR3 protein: CASREGVVGELFF. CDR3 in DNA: TGTGCCAGCAGGGAGGGGGTGGTCGGGGAGCTGTTTTTT.

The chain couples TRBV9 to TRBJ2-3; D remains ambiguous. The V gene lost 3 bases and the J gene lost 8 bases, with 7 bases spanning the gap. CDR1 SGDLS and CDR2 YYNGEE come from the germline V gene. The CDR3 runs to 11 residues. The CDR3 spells CASSAKGTQYF. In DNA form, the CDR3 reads TGTGCCAGCAGCGCCAAGGGTACGCAGTATTTT.

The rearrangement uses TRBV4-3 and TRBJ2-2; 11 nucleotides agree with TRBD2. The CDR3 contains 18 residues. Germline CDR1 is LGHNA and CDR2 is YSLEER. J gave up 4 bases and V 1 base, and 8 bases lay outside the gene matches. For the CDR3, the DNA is TGCGCCAGCAGCCAAGCCCCTAATAGCGGGAGGGCCACCGGGGAGCTGTTTTTT. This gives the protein CASSQAPNSGRATGELFF.

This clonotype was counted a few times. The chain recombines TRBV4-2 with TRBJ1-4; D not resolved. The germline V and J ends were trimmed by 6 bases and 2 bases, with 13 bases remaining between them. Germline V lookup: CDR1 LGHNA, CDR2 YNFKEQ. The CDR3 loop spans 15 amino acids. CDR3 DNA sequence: TGTGCCAGCAGTCCCTGGCGGCTTACTAATGAAAAACTGTTTTTT. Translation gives CASSPWRLTNEKLFF.

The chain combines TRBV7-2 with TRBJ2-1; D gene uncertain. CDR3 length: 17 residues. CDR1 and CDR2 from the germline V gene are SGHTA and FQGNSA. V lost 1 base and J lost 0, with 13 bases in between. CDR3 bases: TGTGCCAGCAGCTTAGGCTTCAGCCCGAGCTCCTACAATGAGCAGTTCTTC. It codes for CASSLGFSPSSYNEQFF.

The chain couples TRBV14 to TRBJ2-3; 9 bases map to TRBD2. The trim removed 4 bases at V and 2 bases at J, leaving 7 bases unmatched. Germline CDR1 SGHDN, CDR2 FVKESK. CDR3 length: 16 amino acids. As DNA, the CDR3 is TGTGCCAGCAGCCTTCTAGCGGGAAAATCCACAGATACGCAGTATTTT. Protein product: CASSLLAGKSTDTQYF. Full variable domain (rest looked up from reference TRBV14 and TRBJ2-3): EAGVTQFPSHSVIEKGQTVTLRCDPISGHDNLYWYRRVMGKEIKFLLHFVKESKQDESGMPNNRFLAERTGGTYSTLKVQPAELEDSGVYFCASSLLAGKSTDTQYFGPGTRLTVL.

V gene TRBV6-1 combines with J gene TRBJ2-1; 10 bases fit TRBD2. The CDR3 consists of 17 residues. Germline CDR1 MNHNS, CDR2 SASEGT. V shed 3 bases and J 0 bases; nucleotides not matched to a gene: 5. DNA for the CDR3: TGTGCCAGCAGTGAGGGGACTAGCGATTTCTCCTACAATGAGCAGTTCTTC. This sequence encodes CASSEGTSDFSYNEQFF.

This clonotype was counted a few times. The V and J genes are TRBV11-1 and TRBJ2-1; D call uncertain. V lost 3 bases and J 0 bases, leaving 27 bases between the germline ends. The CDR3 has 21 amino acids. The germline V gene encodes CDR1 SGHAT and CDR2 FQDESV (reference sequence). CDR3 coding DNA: TGTGCCAGCAGCTTCGCCTTTTCTAGTCCCGACCGGAAAAGCTCCTACAATGAGCAGTTCTTC. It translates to CASSFAFSSPDRKSSYNEQFF.

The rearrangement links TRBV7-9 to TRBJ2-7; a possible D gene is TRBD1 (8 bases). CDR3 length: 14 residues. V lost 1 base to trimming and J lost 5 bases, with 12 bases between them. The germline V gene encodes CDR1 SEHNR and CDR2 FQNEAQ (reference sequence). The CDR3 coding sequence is TGTGCCAGCAGCTTAGGACAGGGGAGGGACGAGCAGTACTTC. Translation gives CASSLGQGRDEQYF.

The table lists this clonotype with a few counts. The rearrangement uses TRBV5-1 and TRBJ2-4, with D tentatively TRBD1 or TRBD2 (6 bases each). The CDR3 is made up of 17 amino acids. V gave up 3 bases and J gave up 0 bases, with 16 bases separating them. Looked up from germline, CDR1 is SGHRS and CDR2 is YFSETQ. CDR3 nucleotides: TGCGCCAGCAGCTGGGGCAGGGGAGGACTAGCCAAAAACATTCAGTACTTC. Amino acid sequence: CASSWGRGGLAKNIQYF.

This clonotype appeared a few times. The CDR3 DNA follows: TGTGCCAGCACTACTGCTGGAGAGCAGTACTTC. Its protein is CASTTAGEQYF. The chain employs TRBV6-5 and TRBJ2-7; D uncertain. The germline V and J ends were trimmed by 7 bases and 7 bases, with 11 bases remaining between them. Germline-derived CDR1 and CDR2 are MNHEY and SVGAGI. The CDR3 runs 11 residues.

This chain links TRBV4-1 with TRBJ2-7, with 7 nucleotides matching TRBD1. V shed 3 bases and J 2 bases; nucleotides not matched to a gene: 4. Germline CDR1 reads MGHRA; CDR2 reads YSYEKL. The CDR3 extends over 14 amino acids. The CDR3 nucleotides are TGCGCCAGCAGCCAGCGACAGGGAACCTACGAGCAGTACTTC. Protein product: CASSQRQGTYEQYF.